Listed below are T cell receptor beta chains from one sample, sequenced in a study of shared clonotypes between healthy human individuals. Method: immunoSEQ multiplex PCR; TCRdb's copy keeps in-frame clones and lacks some. The sample records about 490,000 clones, 79% being singletons. The sample taken for sequencing was PBMCs. The receptors were gathered from a woman in her 40s in good health. Some clones in this sample may be carry-over from other donors' samples. Both conserved end residues are part of each CDR3. The D gene is left open where the match is weak. Clone size, where shown, is once, few, many, or a class for clones that have expanded.

CDR3 length | J gene | D gene | V gene | clone size | CDR3 protein | CDR3 DNA
13 | TRBJ2-7 | TRBD1 | TRBV28 | - | CASSWGTAYEQYF | TGTGCCAGCAGTTGGGGGACAGCCTACGAGCAGTACTTC
14 | TRBJ2-7 | - | TRBV18 | - | CASSPSVGSYEQYF | TGTGCCAGCTCACCCAGCGTGGGATCCTACGAGCAGTACTTC
14 | TRBJ2-2 | - | TRBV6-5 | - | CASRPDLSTGELFF | TGTGCCAGCAGGCCTGACTTGAGCACCGGGGAGCTGTTTTTT
16 | TRBJ2-2 | TRBD2 | TRBV7-3 | - | CASSPTLAANTGELFF | TGTGCCAGCAGCCCCACACTAGCGGCGAACACCGGGGAGCTGTTTTTT
15 | TRBJ1-4 | - | TRBV5-6 | - | CASSFSVSFGEKLFF | TGTGCCAGCAGCTTTTCGGTTAGTTTCGGTGAAAAACTGTTTTTT
15 | TRBJ1-2 | TRBD1 | TRBV11-2 | - | CASSLTPDRGIGYTF | TGTGCCAGCAGCCTAACTCCCGACAGGGGGATTGGCTACACCTTC
14 | TRBJ2-1 | - | TRBV19 | - | CASSIRDAFNEQFF | TGTGCCAGTAGTATCCGGGACGCTTTCAATGAGCAGTTCTTC
13 | TRBJ2-1 | TRBD1 | TRBV5-1 | once | CASSLTGGNEQFF | TGCGCCAGCAGCTTGACAGGGGGCAATGAGCAGTTCTTC
21 | TRBJ2-3 | TRBD2 | TRBV9 | - | CASSVGQPPGTSGRGSDTQYF | TGTGCCAGCAGCGTAGGGCAACCCCCCGGGACTAGCGGGAGAGGGTCAGATACGCAGTATTTT
16 | TRBJ2-1 | - | TRBV5-1 | - | CASSWSGADTYNEQFF | TGCGCCAGCAGCTGGAGCGGAGCAGACACCTACAATGAGCAGTTCTTC
15 | TRBJ2-5 | TRBD1 | TRBV19 | - | CASSIESTGGATQYF | TGTGCCAGTAGTATAGAATCGACAGGGGGCGCGACCCAGTACTTC
15 | TRBJ2-7 | TRBD1 | TRBV6-6 | - | CASSYSGTDPYEQYF | TGTGCCAGCAGTTACTCCGGGACAGACCCCTACGAGCAGTACTTC
15 | TRBJ2-3 | - | TRBV5-1 | - | CASSLGERPTDTQYF | TGCGCCAGCAGCTTGGGAGAGAGGCCCACAGATACGCAGTATTTT
15 | TRBJ2-5 | - | TRBV5-4 | - | CASSLDQALQETQYF | TGTGCCAGCAGCTTGGATCAGGCGCTTCAAGAGACCCAGTACTTC
14 | TRBJ2-1 | TRBD2 | TRBV6-4 | - | CASSVAGEGSEQFF | TGTGCCAGCAGTGTAGCGGGGGAAGGTAGTGAGCAGTTCTTC
13 | TRBJ2-3 | TRBD1 | TRBV29-1 | few | CSVNRGVFDTQYF | TGCAGCGTTAACAGGGGAGTATTTGATACGCAGTATTTT
13 | TRBJ2-3 | - | TRBV7-9 | - | CAVRVTEGSTQYF | TGTGCAGTCCGGGTCACAGAAGGGAGTACGCAGTATTTT
13 | TRBJ1-1 | - | TRBV21-1 | - | CASSKERVTEAFF | TGTGCCAGCAGCAAGGAAAGGGTAACTGAAGCTTTCTTT
15 | TRBJ2-7 | TRBD1 | TRBV28 | - | CASSLGTGVSYEQYF | TGTGCCAGCAGTTTAGGTACAGGGGTGTCCTACGAGCAGTACTTC
15 | TRBJ1-1 | - | TRBV4-1 | once | CASSPNRDANTEAFF | TGCGCCAGCAGCCCAAACAGGGACGCGAACACTGAAGCTTTCTTT
13 | TRBJ2-5 | - | TRBV27 | - | CASSLGDGETQYF | TGTGCCAGCAGTTTAGGGGATGGAGAGACCCAGTACTTC
14 | TRBJ1-1 | - | TRBV30 | - | CAWSVSDLNTEAFF | TGTGCCTGGTCCGTGTCAGATTTGAACACTGAAGCTTTCTTT
18 | TRBJ2-1 | TRBD2 | TRBV9 | - | CASSVGLTSGSTYNEQFF | TGTGCCAGCAGCGTAGGACTCACTAGCGGGAGTACCTACAATGAGCAGTTCTTC
15 | TRBJ1-4 | TRBD1 | TRBV10-1 | - | CASSESDRGNEKLFF | TGCGCCAGCAGTGAGTCGGACAGGGGTAACGAAAAACTGTTTTTT
13 | TRBJ2-4 | - | TRBV30 | many | CAWSVWGADIQYF | TGTGCCTGGAGTGTGTGGGGGGCGGACATTCAGTACTTC
15 | TRBJ1-4 | TRBD1 | TRBV15 | - | CATSRDRGEYEKLFF | TGTGCCACCAGCAGAGACAGGGGGGAGTATGAAAAACTGTTTTTT
14 | TRBJ2-1 | - | TRBV6-5 | - | CASRQPREPNEQFF | TGTGCCAGCAGACAACCTCGCGAGCCCAATGAGCAGTTCTTC
13 | TRBJ1-3 | - | TRBV30 | - | CAWSGSAGNTIYF | TGTGCCTGGAGTGGTTCAGCTGGAAACACCATATATTTT
14 | TRBJ2-3 | - | TRBV7-2 | few | CASSPPNLGDTQYF | TGTGCCAGCAGCCCCCCAAACCTCGGGGATACGCAGTATTTT
15 | TRBJ2-1 | TRBD2 | TRBV7-9 | - | CASSPREGLLWEQFF | TGTGCCAGCAGCCCCCGGGAGGGCCTGCTTTGGGAGCAGTTCTTC
13 | TRBJ1-1 | - | TRBV19 | - | CASNPRYNTEAFF | TGTGCCAGTAATCCCAGATATAACACTGAAGCTTTCTTT
15 | TRBJ1-4 | - | TRBV5-1 | - | CASSAQVGGSEKLFF | TGCGCCAGCAGCGCGCAGGTGGGGGGGAGTGAAAAACTGTTTTTT
13 | TRBJ2-3 | - | TRBV5-6 | - | CASSWTRTDTQYF | TGTGCCAGCAGCTGGACTCGCACAGATACGCAGTATTTT
16 | TRBJ1-4 | - | TRBV4-2 | - | CASSQVWGGESEKLFF | TGTGCCAGCAGCCAAGTGTGGGGTGGGGAGAGCGAAAAACTGTTTTTT
17 | TRBJ2-7 | TRBD2 | TRBV5-4 | few | CASSAPGGSGVNYEQYF | TGTGCCAGCAGCGCCCCGGGGGGGAGCGGGGTAAACTACGAGCAGTACTTC
14 | TRBJ2-5 | TRBD1 | TRBV5-4 | - | CASSDYRGQETQYF | TGTGCCAGCAGCGACTACAGGGGCCAAGAGACCCAGTACTTC
18 | TRBJ1-5 | TRBD1 | TRBV23-1 | - | CASSQSGQPYYSNQPQHF | TGCGCCAGCAGTCAATCGGGACAGCCTTACTATAGCAATCAGCCCCAGCATTTT
14 | TRBJ2-3 | - | TRBV10-3 | once | CAISVLATTDTQYF | TGTGCCATCAGTGTACTAGCAACGACAGATACGCAGTATTTT
15 | TRBJ2-7 | - | TRBV28 | - | CASSPEGRQNYEQYF | TGTGCCAGCAGCCCCGAGGGAAGACAAAACTACGAGCAGTACTTC
13 | TRBJ2-5 | - | TRBV7-9 | - | CASRLPGEETQYF | TGTGCCAGCAGGCTCCCAGGGGAAGAGACCCAGTACTTC
13 | TRBJ2-2 | - | TRBV7-3 | - | CASSLRGSGELFF | TGTGCCAGCAGCTTAAGGGGGTCTGGGGAGCTGTTTTTT
13 | TRBJ2-1 | - | TRBV27 | - | CASRGSSYNEQFF | TGTGCCAGCAGGGGAAGCTCCTACAATGAGCAGTTCTTC
16 | TRBJ2-7 | TRBD2 | TRBV19 | - | CASSRKAGDPSYEQYF | TGTGCCAGTAGCCGGAAAGCGGGGGACCCCTCCTACGAGCAGTACTTC
17 | TRBJ1-5 | TRBD1 | TRBV27 | - | CASIETGEVNSNQPQHF | TGTGCCAGCATCGAGACAGGGGAGGTAAATAGCAATCAGCCCCAGCATTTT
12 | TRBJ1-1 | - | TRBV6-5 | - | CASRQNRAEAFF | TGTGCCAGCAGACAGAACAGAGCTGAAGCTTTCTTT
15 | TRBJ2-5 | - | TRBV5-1 | - | CASSLAGRAQETQYF | TGCGCCAGCAGCTTGGCCGGGCGGGCTCAAGAGACCCAGTACTTC
14 | TRBJ1-1 | - | TRBV19 | - | CASSTGHPNTEAFF | TGTGCCAGTAGTACGGGACATCCGAACACTGAAGCTTTCTTT
14 | TRBJ1-2 | TRBD1 | TRBV29-1 | - | CSVEEKTGDYGYTF | TGCAGCGTTGAAGAGAAGACAGGGGATTATGGCTACACCTTC
15 | TRBJ2-7 | - | TRBV21-1 | - | CASSRFRDGTYEQYF | TGTGCCAGCAGCAGATTCCGGGACGGCACCTACGAGCAGTACTTC
14 | TRBJ1-2 | - | TRBV9 | - | CASSVNGNEGGYTF | TGTGCCAGCAGCGTGAATGGGAACGAGGGGGGCTACACCTTC
14 | TRBJ2-3 | - | TRBV11-2 | - | CASSRGGDTDTQYF | TGTGCCAGCAGTCGGGGTGGGGACACAGATACGCAGTATTTT
20 | TRBJ2-3 | TRBD2 | TRBV7-3 | - | CASSLKPSFGTSESTDTQYF | TGTGCCAGCAGCTTAAAGCCCTCGTTCGGGACTAGCGAGAGCACAGATACGCAGTATTTT
14 | TRBJ2-7 | - | TRBV4-1 | - | CASSLMTGPYEQYF | TGCGCCAGCAGCTTAATGACAGGTCCCTACGAGCAGTACTTC
14 | TRBJ1-1 | - | TRBV5-1 | - | CASSLGAVDTEAFF | TGCGCCAGCAGCTTGGGAGCTGTAGACACTGAAGCTTTCTTT